Below, 28 T cell receptor beta chains from the same sample are listed, as sequenced in a study of blood T cell repertoires in COVID-19. Measured with immunoSEQ multiplex PCR; TCRdb has only the in-frame clones, and not every one. The sample lists roughly 80,000 clones; about 86% were seen once. The sample was peripheral blood. These receptor sequences come from a man older than 75 in a cohort sampled during active COVID-19.

This clone appeared a single time. J is TRBJ2-3 and V is TRBV28, with a possible D match to TRBD1 (6 bases). The CDR3 consists of 12 residues. V lost 8 bases and J lost 2, with 8 bases in between. CDR1 MDHEN and CDR2 SYDVKM come from the germline V gene. The CDR3 reads CASGGPTDTQYF. The CDR3, as DNA: TGTGCCAGCGGGGGCCCCACAGATACGCAGTATTTT.

This clone was seen at least ten times. The sample holds other DNA sequences that translate to the same CDR3. This chain links TRBV18 with TRBJ2-7, with 8 nucleotides matching TRBD2. This CDR3 contains 15 residues. Trimming took 1 base from V and 1 from J; bases not matched to a gene: 3. Germline V gene data show CDR1 as KGHSH and CDR2 as LQKENI. The CDR3 region has the DNA TGTGCCAGCTCACCACGGGCGGGGGGATCCTACGAGCAGTACTTC. Translating it yields CASSPRAGGSYEQYF.

This clone was found a few times. The junction differs from germline at one of its ends, possibly a read error. V is TRBV3-1 (or the pseudogene TRBV3-2) and J is TRBJ2-1; TRBD1 matches at 9 bases. Germline V lookup: CDR1 LGHDT, CDR2 YNNKEL (reference sequence). This CDR3 is 15 amino acids long. The CDR3 nucleotides are TGTGCCAGCAGCCAGGAGGACAGGGGAGGCAATGTGCAGTTCTTC. Its protein product is CASSQEDRGGNVQFF.

J is TRBJ1-2 and V is TRBV15; possible D gene TRBD1, 6 bases. Germline CDR1 and CDR2: LNHNV and YYDKDF (reference sequence). Trimming left V 5 bases short and J 0 bases short, with 10 bases between. The CDR3 loop spans 14 amino acids. The CDR3 DNA sequence: TGTGCCACCAGCGGGTGGACAGCTAACTATGGCTACACCTTC. Protein: CATSGWTANYGYTF.

The chain employs TRBV5-6 and TRBJ1-5; D is uncertain. Per germline, CDR1 SGHDT and CDR2 YYEEEE. This CDR3 has 12 residues. Trimming took 2 bases from V and 2 from J, leaving 2 bases between them. The CDR3 loop reads CASSFGNQPQHF. In DNA, the CDR3 is TGTGCCAGCAGCTTCGGCAATCAGCCCCAGCATTTT.

The chain joins TRBV27 to TRBJ1-2; 11 bases align to TRBD1. V lost 6 bases and J lost 4; bases outside the gene matches: 4. The length of the CDR3 is 14 residues. Per germline, CDR1 MNHEY and CDR2 SMNVEV (reference sequence). Written as DNA, the CDR3 is TGTGCCAGCAGCCGCGGGACAGGGGGCTATGGCTACACCTTC. It codes for CASSRGTGGYGYTF.

This chain uses TRBV7-9 with TRBJ1-2; 7 positions agree with TRBD1. This CDR3 has 13 residues. CDR1 and CDR2 from the germline V gene are SEHNR and FQNEAQ (reference sequence). Trimming removed 5 bases from V and 4 bases from J; junction bases left unmatched: 4. Written as DNA, the CDR3 is TGTGCCAGCAGCACGGACAGGTTCTATGGCTACACCTTC. Protein product: CASSTDRFYGYTF.

This clone was detected only once. The same CDR3 arises from other DNA sequences in this sample as well. The J gene is TRBJ2-5, the V gene TRBV10-3; no clear D. Trimming took off 6 bases at V and 4 bases at J, with 6 bases between the two ends. The CDR3 runs 11 residues. CDR1 is ENHRY and CDR2 is SYGVKD in the germline V gene. The CDR3 bases are TGTGCCATCAGCGGCGGAGAGACCCAGTACTTC. Its protein is CAISGGETQYF.

V usage is TRBV6-7 and J usage is TRBJ1-6; unclear D gene. TRBV6-7 is an ORF, with its function uncertain. The CDR3 sequence is 13 residues long. V gave up 4 bases and J gave up 6 bases, with 7 bases separating them. The CDR3 nucleotides are TGTGCCAGCAGTTCCCCCAGTAATTCACCCCTCCACTTT. Amino acids: CASSSPSNSPLHF.

The chain has TRBV29-1 and TRBJ2-3, with 13 bases aligning to TRBD2. CDR1 is SQVTM and CDR2 is ANQGSEA in the germline V gene. This CDR3 region has 15 residues. V gave up 6 bases and J gave up 4 bases; unmatched junction bases: 7. The CDR3 region is CSVALAGGRADTQYF. The CDR3 DNA is TGCAGCGTGGCACTAGCGGGGGGGCGGGCAGATACGCAGTATTTT.

The chain is built from TRBV5-1 and TRBJ2-2, with 7 bases matching TRBD1. The CDR3 runs to 14 residues. Unmatched junction bases numbered 7, after V lost 4 bases and J lost 7 bases. Germline CDR1 reads SGHRS; CDR2 reads YFSETQ. CDR3 in amino acids: CASSRTGVIGELFF. The CDR3 nucleotides are TGCGCCAGCAGCCGTACAGGGGTCATCGGGGAGCTGTTTTTT.

The gene calls are TRBV19 and TRBJ1-5, with D perhaps TRBD1 (6 bases). The CDR3 totals 16 residues. CDR1 LNHDA and CDR2 SQIVND come from the germline V gene (reference sequence). The ends were cut back, 0 bases at V and 0 bases at J, with 9 bases in the middle. The CDR3 is CASSIEGGPSNQPQHF. The DNA of the CDR3 is TGTGCCAGTAGTATAGAAGGGGGACCTAGCAATCAGCCCCAGCATTTT.

The chain couples TRBV5-5 to TRBJ1-2; 11 positions match TRBD1. Germline loops: CDR1 SGHKS, CDR2 YYEKEE (reference sequence). CDR3 length: 15 amino acids. Germline trimming cut 6 bases from V and 4 bases from J; bases unmatched to any gene: 8. The CDR3 sequence: CASTAGTGGSYGYTF. CDR3 sequence (DNA): TGTGCCAGCACCGCCGGGACAGGGGGATCCTATGGCTACACCTTC.

CDR3 bases: TGTGCCAGCAGCTCTACAGGATATTGGGACACCGGGGAGCTGTTTTTT. Translation gives CASSSTGYWDTGELFF. The gene calls are TRBV7-9 and TRBJ2-2, with D possibly matching TRBD1 (5 bases). Germline CDR1 is SEHNR and CDR2 is FQNEAQ (reference sequence). Trimming stripped 4 bases from V and 3 bases from J, with 15 bases between. The CDR3 runs 16 residues.

The chain joins TRBV6-2 or TRBV6-3 to TRBJ2-5; 7 bases match TRBD1. This CDR3 region has 17 residues. Germline V lookup: CDR1 MNHEY, CDR2 SVGEGT. The V and J ends lost 0 bases and 4 bases, in that order; junction bases with no gene match: 11. This CDR3 is CASSYSSGVAGGETQYF. CDR3 coding DNA: TGTGCCAGCAGTTACTCGAGTGGAGTAGCAGGGGGAGAGACCCAGTACTTC.

This clone appeared once. The chain uses TRBV5-1 and TRBJ2-1; possible D gene TRBD2, 5 bases. V lost 4 bases to trimming and J lost 0 bases, with 11 bases between them. This CDR3 has 15 residues. Germline V gives CDR1 SGHRS, CDR2 YFSETQ. The CDR3 spells CASSPSGSSYNEQFF. The CDR3 DNA sequence: TGCGCCAGCAGCCCTAGTGGGAGCTCCTACAATGAGCAGTTCTTC.

V usage is TRBV28 and J usage is TRBJ1-2, with 7 bases that match TRBD1. Germline CDR1 MDHEN, CDR2 SYDVKM. The CDR3 extends over 14 amino acids. Trimming cost V 3 bases and J 4 bases; bases outside gene matches: 5. CDR3 protein: CASSFGAGGYGYTF. The CDR3 bases are TGTGCCAGCAGTTTTGGCGCAGGGGGCTATGGCTACACCTTC.

This clone has only a few counts. The CDR3 sequence: CASSADWNTDTQYF. Written as DNA, the CDR3 is TGCGCCAGCAGCGCGGACTGGAACACAGATACGCAGTATTTT. The chain uses TRBV5-1 and TRBJ2-3, with a possible D match to TRBD2 (5 bases). The V end was cut by 4 bases, the J end by 2 bases, with 11 bases between. The CDR3 length is 14 residues. Per the germline V gene, CDR1 is SGHRS and CDR2 is YFSETQ.

The chain joins TRBV7-3 to TRBJ1-6, with TRBD1 matching over 9 bases. CDR1 is SGHTA, CDR2 FQGTGA, per germline. Losses at the gene ends were 1 base for V and 7 bases for J; bases not matched to a gene: 5. CDR3 length: 16 residues. CDR3 in DNA: TGTGCCAGCAGCTTAATGGGACAGGGTTGGAATTCACCCCTCCACTTT. This translates into CASSLMGQGWNSPLHF.

The chain has TRBV5-6 and TRBJ2-2; D is possibly TRBD1 (6 bases). CDR1 and CDR2 from the germline V gene are SGHDT and YYEEEE. V was shortened by 5 bases and J by 1 base, with 12 bases between the two germline ends. CDR3 length: 15 residues. The CDR3 nucleotides are TGTGCCAGCAGTTGGACAGTGCTGAACACCGGGGAGCTGTTTTTT. It translates to CASSWTVLNTGELFF. The full variable domain, completed using reference TRBV5-6 and TRBJ2-2, is DAGVTQSPTHLIKTRGQQVTLRCSPKSGHDTVSWYQQALGQGPQFIFQYYEEEERQRGNFPDRFSGHQFPNYSSELNVNALLLGDSALYLCASSWTVLNTGELFFGEGSRLTVL.

This chain connects TRBV5-5 to TRBJ2-7; D ambiguous. The CDR3 has 15 amino acids. Looked up from germline, CDR1 is SGHKS and CDR2 is YYEKEE (reference sequence). The V end lost 0 bases, the J end lost 10 bases, and 20 bases lay between the germline ends. The CDR3 region is CASSLDWAGLREQYF. CDR3 DNA: TGTGCCAGCAGCTTGGATTGGGCAGGTCTACGAGAACAGTACTTC.

This chain connects TRBV7-2 to TRBJ2-2; 8 bases map to TRBD1. The junction had 8 bases not matched to a gene; V was cut back by 10 bases and J by 4 bases. Germline V gene data show CDR1 as SGHTA and CDR2 as FQGNSA. This CDR3 region has 14 residues. The CDR3 DNA reads TGTGCCATCCGACAGGGGTCGTTCACCGGGGAGCTGTTTTTT. Amino acids: CAIRQGSFTGELFF. Based on the CDR3 plus reference TRBV7-2 and TRBJ2-2, the full variable domain is GAGVSQSPSNKVTEKGKDVELRCDPISGHTALYWYRQSLGQGLEFLIYFQGNSAPDKSGLPSDRFSAERTGGSVSTLTIQRTQQEDSAVYLCAIRQGSFTGELFFGEGSRLTVL.

Worth noting for this clone: The junction departs from germline at one end; a sequencing error may be responsible. The gene calls are TRBV19 and TRBJ2-5; D may be TRBD2 (6 bases). The germline gives CDR1 LNHDA, CDR2 SQIVND (reference sequence). This CDR3 spans 13 amino acids. CDR3 residues: CASRMRGKETQYF. In DNA form, the CDR3 reads TGTGCCAGTCGTATGCGGGGTAAGGAGACCCAGTACTTC.

The chain joins TRBV5-1 to TRBJ1-5; the match to TRBD1 covers 7 bases. CDR1 is SGHRS and CDR2 is YFSETQ in the germline V gene. The J segment lost 6 bases and the V segment lost 1 base, leaving 4 bases of the junction unmatched. CDR3 length: 14 amino acids. CDR3 bases: TGCGCCAGCAGCTTGTGGCAGGGGGGTCAGCCCCAGCATTTT. It specifies CASSLWQGGQPQHF.

Here the CDR3 DNA reads TGTGCCAGCAGTTCCGGACAGGGGGCTTATGGCTACACCTTC. This codes for CASSSGQGAYGYTF. The rearrangement links TRBV28 to TRBJ1-2; 11 bases align to TRBD1. V was clipped by 4 bases and J by 5 bases; unmatched bases: 3. CDR1 MDHEN and CDR2 SYDVKM come from the germline V gene. The CDR3 has 14 residues.

The rearrangement links TRBV25-1 to TRBJ2-2; 7 bases fit TRBD1. V was clipped by 6 bases and J by 3 bases; unmatched bases: 4. Germline lookup yields CDR1 MGHDK and CDR2 SYGVNS. The CDR3 is 14 amino acids. CDR3 DNA: TGTGCCAGCAGGACAGGGCTAGACACCGGGGAGCTGTTTTTT. As protein: CASRTGLDTGELFF.

The J gene is TRBJ1-2, the V gene TRBV5-1; perhaps TRBD1 as D (6 bases). The CDR3 length is 14 residues. Germline-derived CDR1 and CDR2 are SGHRS and YFSETQ. Trimming shortened V by 0 bases and J by 7 bases, and 13 bases separated the two germline ends. The DNA of the CDR3 is TGCGCCAGCAGCTTGGGGCAGGGGTTAGGTGGCTACACCTTC. Protein: CASSLGQGLGGYTF.

The chain joins TRBV11-2 to TRBJ2-2; D may be TRBD1 (5 bases). This CDR3 has 14 residues. Germline values: CDR1 SGHAT, CDR2 FQNNGV. V was shortened by 2 bases and J by 4 bases, with 8 bases between the two germline ends. In nucleotides, the CDR3 is TGTGCCAGCAGCTTAAGGGGTGGCACCGGGGAGCTGTTTTTT. Translation: CASSLRGGTGELFF.